These 16 T cell receptor beta chains were sequenced from one sample in a study of blood T cells in healthy people across ages. Combining a sample-barcoded 5' primer with a J-beta primer mix, a second PCR ran for 7 to 11 cycles. Via MiXCR, TCRdb re-called the 5' RACE reads, giving one row per CDR3 protein. The table includes about 930,000 distinct CDR3 sequences, 29% detected once. In addition, the sample was reused for a study of T cells of mothers and their children.

Material: blood. These receptors originate from a woman aged 40 to 50 in good health.

The chain employs TRBV6-5 and TRBJ1-1; 9 bases match TRBD1. There are 14 residues in the CDR3. The trim removed 5 bases at V and 6 bases at J, leaving 7 bases unmatched. Per germline, CDR1 MNHEY and CDR2 SVGAGI. The chain's CDR3 is CASSGGQGFAEAFF. The CDR3 nucleotides read TGTGCCAGCAGTGGGGGACAGGGATTTGCTGAAGCTTTCTTT.

Many counts were recorded for this clonotype. The rearrangement links TRBV4-2 to TRBJ2-7; 11 bases map to TRBD2. Trimming took 0 bases from V and 1 from J; bases not matched to a gene: 8. In germline, CDR1 is LGHNA, CDR2 YNFKEQ. CDR3 length: 18 amino acids. The CDR3 reads CASSQESLAGGTSYEQYF. CDR3 DNA: TGTGCCAGCAGCCAAGAGTCCCTAGCGGGGGGTACATCCTACGAGCAGTACTTC.

Turning to this clonotype: Lacking the conserved final phenylalanine or tryptophan, this CDR3 likely reflects a read error. V and J are TRBV7-2 and TRBJ1-6; D is possibly TRBD1 (5 bases). The CDR3 has 16 residues. The germline V gene encodes CDR1 SGHTA and CDR2 FQGNSA. V was trimmed by 5 bases and J by 5 bases, leaving 16 bases between them. The CDR3 DNA is TGTGCCAGCAGCCGGGCGGGCGGGGCCAATAATTCACCCCTCCACTGT. Translated, it gives CASSRAGGANNSPLHC.

The chain joins TRBV2 to TRBJ2-1; D may correspond to TRBD1 or TRBD2 (5 bases each). The V and J ends lost 1 base and 1 base respectively, with 8 bases between them. From germline, CDR1 is SNHLY and CDR2 FYNNEI. The CDR3 covers 15 residues. CDR3 region: CASSEEGRSYNEQFF. The CDR3 bases are TGTGCCAGCAGTGAAGAGGGACGGTCCTACAATGAGCAGTTCTTC.

This clonotype has only a few counts. The chain recombines TRBV28 with TRBJ2-7; TRBD1 agrees at 7 bases. The CDR3 contains 14 residues. Trimming at V came to 7 bases and at J to 6 bases, leaving 12 bases not matched to a gene. CDR1 and CDR2 (germline): MDHEN, SYDVKM. The CDR3 coding sequence is TGTGCCAGCAACCCCTCAAGGGGGCAGGCCGAGCAGTACTTC. Its protein is CASNPSRGQAEQYF. The entire variable domain, with the rest obtained from reference TRBV28 and TRBJ2-7, is as follows: DVKVTQSSRYLVKRTGEKVFLECVQDMDHENMFWYRQDPGLGLRLIYFSYDVKMKEKGDIPEGYSVSREKKERFSLILESASTNQTSMYLCASNPSRGQAEQYFGPGTRLTVT.

This clonotype has a handful of counts. This chain uses TRBV20-1 with TRBJ2-7; tentatively, D is TRBD1 (6 bases). Trimming removed 6 bases at V and 5 bases at J, with 20 bases between. The CDR3 loop spans 14 amino acids. Per the germline V gene, CDR1 is DFQATT and CDR2 is SNEGSKA (reference sequence). The CDR3 protein is CSAGKGQRIHEQYF. The CDR3 coding sequence is TGCAGTGCGGGCAAGGGACAACGGATCCACGAGCAGTACTTC.

The chain is built from TRBV27 and TRBJ2-3; D tentatively reads TRBD1 or TRBD2 (6 bases each). Trimming cost V 2 bases and J 2 bases, with 11 bases left between them. The CDR3 contains 15 residues. Germline V CDR1 and CDR2: MNHEY, SMNVEV (reference sequence). The CDR3 DNA is TGTGCCAGCAGTTTAAGGGGGGCAGACACAGATACGCAGTATTTT. Translating gives CASSLRGADTDTQYF.

A remark on this clonotype: The junction and the germline gene differ at one end; a read error may be behind it. The gene calls are TRBV7-2 and TRBJ2-1, with TRBD2 matching over 9 bases. The CDR3 extends over 16 amino acids. CDR1 is SGHTA and CDR2 is FQGNSA in the germline V gene. The CDR3 nucleotides read TGTGCCAGCAGCTTAGGCGGGGGGGTTATCTACAGTGAGCAGTTCTTC. Residues: CASSLGGGVIYSEQFF.

The chain is built from TRBV20-1 and TRBJ2-5; 7 bases are a match to TRBD1. V shed 5 bases and J 4 bases; nucleotides not matched to a gene: 4. Germline V gene data show CDR1 as DFQATT and CDR2 as SNEGSKA (reference sequence). CDR3 length: 12 amino acids. The CDR3 bases are TGCAGTGCTGAGGGACAGTTAGAGACCCAGTACTTC. It encodes CSAEGQLETQYF.

This clonotype was counted ten times or more. This chain connects TRBV10-3 to TRBJ2-6; 7 positions match TRBD1. Germline V gene data show CDR1 as ENHRY and CDR2 as SYGVKD. Losses at the gene ends were 4 bases for V and 14 bases for J; bases not matched to a gene: 11. The CDR3 spans 14 residues. This CDR3 reads CAISGSDRANILTF. The DNA for the CDR3 is TGTGCCATCAGTGGTTCAGACAGGGCTAACATCCTGACTTTC.

The chain uses TRBV6-5 and TRBJ1-6, with a tentative D call TRBD1 (6 bases). V lost 6 bases and J 9 bases, leaving 12 bases between the germline ends. CDR3 length: 13 amino acids. Germline V CDR1 and CDR2: MNHEY, SVGAGI. In DNA, the CDR3 is TGTGCCAGCAGCCAGGGGCTGGCTTCACCCCTCCACTTT. It codes for CASSQGLASPLHF.

A remark on this clonotype: This could be a read error, since a much larger clone is one nucleotide away. The V gene is TRBV3-1, the J gene TRBJ2-3, with D uncertain. Trimming took off 1 base at V and 5 bases at J, with 7 bases between the two ends. Germline V gene lookup returns CDR1 LGHDT and CDR2 YNNKEL (reference sequence). This CDR3 is 13 amino acids long. The CDR3 sequence: CASSQGWGDTQYF. For the CDR3, the DNA is TGTGCCAGCAGCCAAGGATGGGGAGATACGCAGTATTTT.

V usage is TRBV20-1 and J usage is TRBJ2-7; D ambiguous. V was shortened by 6 bases and J by 2 bases, with 17 bases between the two germline ends. The germline gives CDR1 DFQATT, CDR2 SNEGSKA (reference sequence). This CDR3 contains 14 residues. Here the CDR3 reads CSALRPSDTYEQYF. The CDR3 coding sequence is TGCAGTGCCCTCCGGCCCAGCGACACCTACGAGCAGTACTTC.

The CDR3, as DNA: TGTGCCAGCACTAAAGTGGGGGAGGCAGGGGGCACAGATACGCAGTATTTT. Its protein is CASTKVGEAGGTDTQYF. The chain carries TRBV21-1 and TRBJ2-3; whether TRBD1, the table's D call, matches the DNA was not checked. TRBV21-1 constitutes a pseudogene. The CDR3 is 17 residues long.

This clonotype occurred many times. V and J are TRBV4-2 and TRBJ2-3; 7 bases are a match to TRBD2. The germline V gene has CDR1 LGHNA and CDR2 YNFKEQ. After removal of 1 base from V and 9 bases from J, the junction contained 4 bases not matched to a gene. CDR3 length: 13 residues. CDR3 DNA: TGTGCCAGCAGCCAAGGTCTAGCGGACACGCAGTATTTT. Protein product: CASSQGLADTQYF.

This clonotype was seen only a few times. It may be a read error: a sequence one base away is much more abundant. The genes are TRBV28 and TRBJ2-7; possibly TRBD1 or TRBD2 for D (6 bases each). Trimming removed 3 bases from V and 6 bases from J, with 15 bases in between. The CDR3 totals 14 residues. Germline lookup yields CDR1 MDHEN and CDR2 SYDVKM. The CDR3: CASSLGGDCTEQYF. For the CDR3, the DNA is TGTGCCAGCAGTTTGGGGGGCGACTGCACCGAGCAGTACTTC.